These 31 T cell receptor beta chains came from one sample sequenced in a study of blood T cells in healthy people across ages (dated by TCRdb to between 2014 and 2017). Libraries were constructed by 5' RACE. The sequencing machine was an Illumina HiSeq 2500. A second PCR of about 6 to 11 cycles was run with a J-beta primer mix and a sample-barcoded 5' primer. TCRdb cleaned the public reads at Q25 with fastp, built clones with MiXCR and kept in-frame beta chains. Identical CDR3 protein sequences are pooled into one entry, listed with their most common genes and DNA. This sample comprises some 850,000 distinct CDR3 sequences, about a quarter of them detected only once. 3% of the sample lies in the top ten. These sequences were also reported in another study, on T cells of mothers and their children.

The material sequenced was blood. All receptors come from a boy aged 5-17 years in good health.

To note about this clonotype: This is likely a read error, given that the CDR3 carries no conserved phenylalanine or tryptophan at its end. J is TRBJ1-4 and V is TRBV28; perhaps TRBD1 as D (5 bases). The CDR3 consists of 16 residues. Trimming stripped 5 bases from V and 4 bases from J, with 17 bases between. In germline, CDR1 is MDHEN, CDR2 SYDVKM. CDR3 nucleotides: TGTGCCAGCAGTCCCTCCCGCAAAAGGGGTAATGAAAAACTGTTTGTT. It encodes CASSPSRKRGNEKLFV.

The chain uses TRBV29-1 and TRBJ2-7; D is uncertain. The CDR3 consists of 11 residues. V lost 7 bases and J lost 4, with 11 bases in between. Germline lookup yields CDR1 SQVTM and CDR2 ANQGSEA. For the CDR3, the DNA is TGCAGCGGACGTCAGGATTACGAGCAGTACTTC. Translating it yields CSGRQDYEQYF.

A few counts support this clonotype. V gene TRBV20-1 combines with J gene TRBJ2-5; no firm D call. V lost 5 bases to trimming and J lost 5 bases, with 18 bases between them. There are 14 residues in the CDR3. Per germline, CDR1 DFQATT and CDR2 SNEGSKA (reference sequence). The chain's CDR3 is CSAFPGPASETQYF. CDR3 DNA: TGCAGTGCTTTTCCGGGCCCAGCGTCGGAGACCCAGTACTTC.

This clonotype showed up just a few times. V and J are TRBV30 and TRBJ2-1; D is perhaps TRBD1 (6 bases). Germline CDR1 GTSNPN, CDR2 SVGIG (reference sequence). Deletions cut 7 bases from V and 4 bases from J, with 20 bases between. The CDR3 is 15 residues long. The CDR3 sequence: CAFPRGFRWYNEQFF. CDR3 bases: TGTGCCTTTCCAAGGGGGTTTCGGTGGTACAATGAGCAGTTCTTC.

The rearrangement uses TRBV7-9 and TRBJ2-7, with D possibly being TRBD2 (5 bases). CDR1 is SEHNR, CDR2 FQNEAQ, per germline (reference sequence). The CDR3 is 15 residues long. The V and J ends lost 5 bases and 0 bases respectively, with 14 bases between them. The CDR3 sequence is CASSPGLLSSYEQYF. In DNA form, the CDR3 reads TGTGCCAGCAGCCCCGGACTTCTGAGCTCCTACGAGCAGTACTTC.

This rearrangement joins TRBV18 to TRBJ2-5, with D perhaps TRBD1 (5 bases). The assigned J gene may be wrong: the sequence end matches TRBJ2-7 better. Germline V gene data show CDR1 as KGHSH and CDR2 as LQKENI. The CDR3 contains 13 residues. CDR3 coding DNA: TGTGCCAGCTCACCAAAACAGGCCTACGAGCAGTACTTC. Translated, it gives CASSPKQAYEQYF.

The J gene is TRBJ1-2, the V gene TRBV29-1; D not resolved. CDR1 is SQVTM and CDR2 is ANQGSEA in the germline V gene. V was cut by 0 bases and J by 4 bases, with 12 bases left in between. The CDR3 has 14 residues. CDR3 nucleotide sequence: TGCAGCGTTGAAGAGTGGGAACTCCCCTATGGCTACACCTTC. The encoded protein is CSVEEWELPYGYTF.

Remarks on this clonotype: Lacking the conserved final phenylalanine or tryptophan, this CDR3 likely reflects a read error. The CDR3 DNA sequence: TGTGCCAGCAGCCCCGGCCGAAACGATGAAAAACTGTTTTTA. Residues: CASSPGRNDEKLFL. The chain couples TRBV5-5 to TRBJ1-4; D is unresolved. Germline CDR1 is SGHKS and CDR2 is YYEKEE (reference sequence). With 4 bases removed from V and 6 bases from J, the gap between germline ends came to 13 bases. There are 14 residues in the CDR3.

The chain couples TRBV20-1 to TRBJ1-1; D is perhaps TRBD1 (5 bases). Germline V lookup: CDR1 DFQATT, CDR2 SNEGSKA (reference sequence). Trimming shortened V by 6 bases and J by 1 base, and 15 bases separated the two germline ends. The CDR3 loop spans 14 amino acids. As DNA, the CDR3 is TGCAGTGCCCAGATCCGGGACCCGAACACTGAAGCTTTCTTT. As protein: CSAQIRDPNTEAFF.

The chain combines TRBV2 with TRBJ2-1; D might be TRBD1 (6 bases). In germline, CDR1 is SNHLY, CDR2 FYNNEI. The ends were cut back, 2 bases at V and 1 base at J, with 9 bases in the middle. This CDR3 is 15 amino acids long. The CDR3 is CASSERGMSYNEQFF. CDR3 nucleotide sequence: TGTGCCAGCAGTGAAAGGGGGATGTCCTACAATGAGCAGTTCTTC. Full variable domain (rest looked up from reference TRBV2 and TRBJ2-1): EPEVTQTPSHQVTQMGQEVILRCVPISNHLYFYWYRQILGQKVEFLVSFYNNEISEKSEIFDDQFSVERPDGSNFTLKIRSTKLEDSAMYFCASSERGMSYNEQFFGPGTRLTVL.

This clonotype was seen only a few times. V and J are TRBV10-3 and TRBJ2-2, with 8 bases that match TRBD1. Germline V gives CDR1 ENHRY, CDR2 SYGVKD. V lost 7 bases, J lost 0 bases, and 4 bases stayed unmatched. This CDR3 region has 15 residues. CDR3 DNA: TGTGCCATCATGGACAGGGACGCGAACACCGGGGAGCTGTTTTTT. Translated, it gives CAIMDRDANTGELFF.

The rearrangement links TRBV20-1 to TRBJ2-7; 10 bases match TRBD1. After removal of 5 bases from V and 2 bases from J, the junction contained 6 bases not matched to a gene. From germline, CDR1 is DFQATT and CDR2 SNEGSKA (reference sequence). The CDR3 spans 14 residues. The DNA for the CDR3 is TGCAGTGCTGCCGGACAGGGGGGCCCCTACGAGCAGTACTTC. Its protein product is CSAAGQGGPYEQYF.

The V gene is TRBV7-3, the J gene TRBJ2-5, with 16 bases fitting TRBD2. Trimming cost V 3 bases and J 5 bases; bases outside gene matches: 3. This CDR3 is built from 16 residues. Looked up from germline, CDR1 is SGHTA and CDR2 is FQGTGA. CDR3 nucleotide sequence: TGTGCCAGCAGCTTGGGACTAGCGGGGGGGCTGGAGACCCAGTACTTC. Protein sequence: CASSLGLAGGLETQYF.

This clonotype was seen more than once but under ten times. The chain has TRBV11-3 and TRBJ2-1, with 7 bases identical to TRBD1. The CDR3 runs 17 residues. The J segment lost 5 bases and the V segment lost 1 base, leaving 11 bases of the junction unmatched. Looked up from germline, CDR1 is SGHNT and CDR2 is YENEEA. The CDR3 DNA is TGTGCCAGCAGCTTAGGGAAGGGGGCATCGATCAACAATGAGCAGTTCTTC. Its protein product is CASSLGKGASINNEQFF.

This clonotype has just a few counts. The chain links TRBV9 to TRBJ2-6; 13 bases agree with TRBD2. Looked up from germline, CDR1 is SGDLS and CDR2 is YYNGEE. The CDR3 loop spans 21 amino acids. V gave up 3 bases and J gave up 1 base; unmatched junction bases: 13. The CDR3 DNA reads TGTGCCAGCAGCGACACCGGGACTAGCGGGGCCCTAGGTTCTGGGGCCAACGTCCTGACTTTC. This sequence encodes CASSDTGTSGALGSGANVLTF.

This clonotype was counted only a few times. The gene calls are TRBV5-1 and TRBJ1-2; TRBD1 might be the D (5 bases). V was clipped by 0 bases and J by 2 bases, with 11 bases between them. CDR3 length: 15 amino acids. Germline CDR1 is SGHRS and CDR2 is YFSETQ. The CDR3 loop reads CASSLDGRENYGYTF. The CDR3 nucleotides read TGCGCCAGCAGCTTGGACGGCAGGGAAAACTATGGCTACACCTTC.

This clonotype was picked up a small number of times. CDR3 sequence: CASSQHGTEQFF. The CDR3 nucleotides are TGCGCCAGCAGCCAACATGGGACAGAGCAGTTCTTC. The chain recombines TRBV4-1 with TRBJ2-5, with a possible D match to TRBD1 (6 bases). The J call may be mistaken, given a closer DNA end match to TRBJ2-1. The CDR3 totals 12 residues. CDR1 and CDR2 (germline): MGHRA, YSYEKL.

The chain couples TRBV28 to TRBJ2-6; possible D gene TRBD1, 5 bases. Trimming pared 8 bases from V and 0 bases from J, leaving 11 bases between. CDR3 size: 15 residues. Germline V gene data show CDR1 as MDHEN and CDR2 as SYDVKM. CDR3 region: CASEGASSGANVLTF. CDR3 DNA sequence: TGTGCCAGCGAAGGGGCAAGCTCTGGGGCCAACGTCCTGACTTTC.

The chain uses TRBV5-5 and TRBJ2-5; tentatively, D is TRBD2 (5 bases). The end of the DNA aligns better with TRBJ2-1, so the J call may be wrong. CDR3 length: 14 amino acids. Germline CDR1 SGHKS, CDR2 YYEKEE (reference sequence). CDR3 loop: CASDRGKVYNEQFF. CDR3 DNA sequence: TGTGCCAGCGATCGGGGAAAAGTCTACAATGAGCAGTTCTTC.

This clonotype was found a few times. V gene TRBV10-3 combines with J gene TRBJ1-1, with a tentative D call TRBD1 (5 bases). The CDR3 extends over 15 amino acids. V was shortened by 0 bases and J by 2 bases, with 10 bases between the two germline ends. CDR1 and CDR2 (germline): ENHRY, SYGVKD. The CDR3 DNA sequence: TGTGCCATCAGTGAGTCGCGGGGGTACAACACTGAAGCTTTCTTT. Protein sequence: CAISESRGYNTEAFF.

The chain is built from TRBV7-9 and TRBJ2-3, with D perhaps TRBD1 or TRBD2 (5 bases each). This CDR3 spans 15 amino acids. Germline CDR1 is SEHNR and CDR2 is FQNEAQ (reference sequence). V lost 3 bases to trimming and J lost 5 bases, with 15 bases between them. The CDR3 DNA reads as TGTGCCAGCAGCTTGCGTTGGGGGTTAGGAGATACGCAGTATTTT. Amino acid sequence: CASSLRWGLGDTQYF.

CDR3 nucleotides: TGCAGTGCAACGGACAGAAGTTACACCGGGGAGCTGTTTTTT. This sequence encodes CSATDRSYTGELFF. The rearrangement joins TRBV20-1 to TRBJ2-2; D is perhaps TRBD1 (6 bases). Germline V gene lookup returns CDR1 DFQATT and CDR2 SNEGSKA (reference sequence). This CDR3 has 14 amino acids. Trimming removed 6 bases at V and 3 bases at J, with 14 bases between.

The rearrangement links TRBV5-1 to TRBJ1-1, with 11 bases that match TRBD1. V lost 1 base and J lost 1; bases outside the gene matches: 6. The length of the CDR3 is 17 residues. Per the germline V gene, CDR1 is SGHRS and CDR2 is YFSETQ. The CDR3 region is CASSLSRTGGPNTEAFF. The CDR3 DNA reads TGCGCCAGCAGCTTGTCACGGACAGGGGGCCCGAACACTGAAGCTTTCTTT.

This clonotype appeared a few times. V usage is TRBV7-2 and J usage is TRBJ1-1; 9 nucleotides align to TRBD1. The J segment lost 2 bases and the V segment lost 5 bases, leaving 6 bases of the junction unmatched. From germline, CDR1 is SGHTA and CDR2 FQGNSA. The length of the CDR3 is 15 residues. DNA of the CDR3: TGTGCCAGCAGCCCGGGGGACAGGGAAAACACTGAAGCTTTCTTT. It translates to CASSPGDRENTEAFF.

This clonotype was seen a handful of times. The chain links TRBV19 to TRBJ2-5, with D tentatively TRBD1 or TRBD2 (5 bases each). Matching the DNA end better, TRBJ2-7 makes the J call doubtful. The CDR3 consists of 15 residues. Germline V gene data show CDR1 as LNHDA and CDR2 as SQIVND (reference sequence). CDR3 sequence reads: CASRAGTDPSYEQYF. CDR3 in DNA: TGTGCCAGTAGAGCCGGGACGGACCCCTCCTACGAGCAGTACTTC.

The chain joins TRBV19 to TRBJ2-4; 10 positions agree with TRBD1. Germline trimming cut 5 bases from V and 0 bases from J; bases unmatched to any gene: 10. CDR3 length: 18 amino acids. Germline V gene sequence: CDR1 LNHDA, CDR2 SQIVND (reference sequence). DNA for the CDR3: TGTGCCAGTAGTCGGACCGGGACAGGGGTGTCAGCCAAAAACATTCAGTACTTC. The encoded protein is CASSRTGTGVSAKNIQYF.

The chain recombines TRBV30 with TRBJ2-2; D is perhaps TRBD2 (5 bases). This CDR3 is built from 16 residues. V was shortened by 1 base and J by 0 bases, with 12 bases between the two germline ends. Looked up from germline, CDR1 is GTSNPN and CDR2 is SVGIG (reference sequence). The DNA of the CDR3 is TGTGCCTGGAGTGCGCCTCGGGGTGCGAACACCGGGGAGCTGTTTTTT. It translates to CAWSAPRGANTGELFF.

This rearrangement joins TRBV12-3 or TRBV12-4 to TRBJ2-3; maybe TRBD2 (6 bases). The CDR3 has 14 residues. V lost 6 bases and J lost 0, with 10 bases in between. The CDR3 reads CASSQLASTDTQYF. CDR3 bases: TGTGCCAGCAGCCAACTAGCTAGCACAGATACGCAGTATTTT.

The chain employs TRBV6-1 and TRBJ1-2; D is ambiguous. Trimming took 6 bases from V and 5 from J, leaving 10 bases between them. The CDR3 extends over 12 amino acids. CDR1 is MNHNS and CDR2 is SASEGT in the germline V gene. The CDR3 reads CASRTTGYGYTF. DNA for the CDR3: TGTGCCAGCAGAACGACCGGTTATGGCTACACCTTC.

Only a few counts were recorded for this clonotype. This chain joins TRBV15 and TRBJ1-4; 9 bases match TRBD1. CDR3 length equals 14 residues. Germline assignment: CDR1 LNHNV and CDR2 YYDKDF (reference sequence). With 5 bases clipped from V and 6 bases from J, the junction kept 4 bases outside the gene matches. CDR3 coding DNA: TGTGCCACCAGCTTCGGACAGGGGTATGAAAAACTGTTTTTT. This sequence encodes CATSFGQGYEKLFF.

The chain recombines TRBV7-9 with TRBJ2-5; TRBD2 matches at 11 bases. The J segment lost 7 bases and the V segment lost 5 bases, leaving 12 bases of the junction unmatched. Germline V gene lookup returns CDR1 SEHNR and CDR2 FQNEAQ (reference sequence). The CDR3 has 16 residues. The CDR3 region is CASSPTSGGRAGTQYF. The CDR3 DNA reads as TGTGCCAGCAGCCCCACTAGCGGGGGCCGGGCCGGGACCCAGTACTTC.